The rows below give T cell receptor beta chains drawn from one sample of a study of OX40 agonist ivuxolimab in advanced cancers. Profiled with immunoSEQ multiplex PCR; TCRdb holds only in-frame clones, not every one. The table records roughly 49,000 clones, about 88% of them present only once. Sequencing was performed on CD4+ or CD8+ T cells sorted from blood, taken in a trial of the OX40 agonist ivuxolimab. All receptors come from an adult with an advanced solid tumor such as melanoma, head and neck, liver or kidney cancer. The CDR3 runs from the conserved cysteine through the conserved F or W. A D gene is named only where the DNA matches it firmly. The size field is filled for only some rows; it gives once, few, many or a size class.

V gene: TRBV5-5; J gene: TRBJ1-2; D gene: TRBD1; clone size: -; CDR3 length: 15; CDR3 protein: CASSFTQGGNYGYTF; CDR3 DNA: TGTGCCAGCAGCTTTACTCAGGGGGGTAACTATGGCTACACCTTC
V gene: TRBV7-2; J gene: TRBJ2-7; D gene: TRBD1; clone size: -; CDR3 length: 15; CDR3 protein: CASSLTGGGGYEQYF; CDR3 DNA: TGTGCCAGCAGCTTAACAGGGGGCGGAGGCTACGAGCAGTACTTC
V gene: TRBV21-1; J gene: TRBJ2-2; D gene: -; clone size: -; CDR3 length: 14; CDR3 protein: CASSKDLASGELFF; CDR3 DNA: TGTGCCAGCAGCAAAGACCTAGCTAGCGGGGAGCTGTTTTTT
V gene: TRBV6-6; J gene: TRBJ2-1; D gene: -; clone size: -; CDR3 length: 12; CDR3 protein: CSAAAKNNEQFF; CDR3 DNA: TGTTCGGCGGCAGCAAAAAACAATGAGCAGTTCTTC
V gene: TRBV6-1; J gene: TRBJ2-7; D gene: -; clone size: -; CDR3 length: 12; CDR3 protein: CASSETGYEQYF; CDR3 DNA: TGTGCCAGCAGTGAAACTGGCTACGAGCAGTACTTC
V gene: TRBV28; J gene: TRBJ2-3; D gene: -; clone size: few; CDR3 length: 14; CDR3 protein: CASSSDRVGDTQYF; CDR3 DNA: TGTGCCAGCAGTTCCGACCGGGTCGGGGATACGCAGTATTTT
V gene: TRBV5-6; J gene: TRBJ1-2; D gene: -; clone size: once; CDR3 length: 15; CDR3 protein: CASSPLGAFNYGYTF; CDR3 DNA: TGTGCCAGCAGCCCCCTCGGGGCTTTTAACTATGGCTACACCTTC
V gene: TRBV6-1; J gene: TRBJ2-7; D gene: -; clone size: -; CDR3 length: 14; CDR3 protein: CASTSLGVVGEQYF; CDR3 DNA: TGTGCCAGTACCTCGTTGGGGGTAGTGGGGGAGCAGTACTTC
V gene: TRBV14; J gene: TRBJ1-1; D gene: -; clone size: few; CDR3 length: 16; CDR3 protein: CASSQGRRQPNTEAFF; CDR3 DNA: TGTGCCAGCAGCCAAGGGAGACGTCAGCCGAACACTGAAGCTTTCTTT
V gene: TRBV11-2; J gene: TRBJ1-2; D gene: -; clone size: -; CDR3 length: 13; CDR3 protein: CATTVGPSYGYTF; CDR3 DNA: TGTGCTACCACAGTAGGGCCGAGCTATGGCTACACCTTC